This TCR beta chain derives from a study of blood T cells in healthy people across ages. General study findings and limits: Relative to aged donors, long-lived donors carried more naive CD4+ cells and displayed higher diversity. No one knew whether donors had CMV, which possibly confounded expanded clonotype changes.

The sample holds a few counts of this clonotype. Its antigen is not known. With a J-beta primer mix and a sample-barcoded 5' primer, a second PCR ran 7 to 11 cycles. All cDNA molecules were each tagged by a template-switch adaptor with 12 random nucleotides. TCRdb redid the calling of the 5' RACE reads with MiXCR, one entry per CDR3 protein. The sample has 710,000 or so distinct CDR3 sequences; 22% are singletons. V lost 7 bases and J lost 0; bases outside the gene matches: 6. CDR1 is SQVTM and CDR2 is ANQGSEA in the germline V gene. This CDR3 region has 14 residues. The sequencing sample was made of blood. The chain uses TRBV29-1 and TRBJ2-3, with 8 positions matching TRBD2. This sequence was found in a man aged 65 to 79 in good health. The CDR3 DNA is TGCAGCGACCATAGCGGGACTAGCACAGATACGCAGTATTTT. Its translation: CSDHSGTSTDTQYF.